The T cell receptor (beta chain) described here comes from a study of blood T cell repertoires in COVID-19. From germline, CDR1 is SGDLS and CDR2 YYNGEE. Trimming removed 4 bases from V and 5 bases from J; junction bases left unmatched: 8. CDR3 length equals 15 residues. Study processing details: Estimated nucleated cell counts came from reference gene primer amplification. TCRdb keeps only in-frame clones here, not all; method: immunoSEQ multiplex PCR. The V and J calls and the clone size are those of that table, but D and trimming were determined from the DNA. The sample holds 170,000 or so clones, around nine tenths seen once.

Sequenced sample: peripheral blood. The genes are TRBV9 and TRBJ1-1; 10 nucleotides line up with TRBD1. The TCR sequence derives from a man in his sixties with COVID-19, enrolled during active disease. CDR3 protein: CASSLTGTGETEAFF. The DNA for the CDR3 is TGTGCCAGCAGCTTAACCGGGACAGGGGAAACTGAAGCTTTCTTT. Full variable domain (remainder filled in from reference TRBV9 and TRBJ1-1): DSGVTQTPKHLITATGQRVTLRCSPRSGDLSVYWYQQSLDQGLQFLIQYYNGEERAKGNILERFSAQQFPDLHSELNLSSLELGDSALYFCASSLTGTGETEAFFGQGTRLTVV.